This TCR beta chain was identified during a study of T cells in localized non-small cell lung cancer. Broader study findings: Adjacent lung had a median approximately 57 of the 100 largest tumor clones. Compared with tumor, uninvolved adjacent lung displayed greater T cell clonality, ranking highest overall. Heterogeneity is still possible, as just one tumor region was sequenced.

The repertoire was sequenced with immunoSEQ multiplex PCR; TCRdb's copy has only in-frame clones and lacks some. The sample consists of some 37,000 clones, around nine tenths of them appearing once. Concerning this clone: No antigen is known for it.

The receptor was derived from a man aged 18-55 years with stage I lung adenocarcinoma. The starting material was peripheral blood, obtained before any cancer treatment.

The CDR3 DNA is TGTGCCAGTAGTCCCCAGGGGGGAAATCAGCCCCAGCATTTT. It encodes CASSPQGGNQPQHF. V is TRBV19 and J is TRBJ1-5; 7 nucleotides agree with TRBD1. The CDR3 length is 14 residues. CDR1 is LNHDA, CDR2 SQIVND, per germline (reference sequence). V shed 5 bases, J shed 4 bases, and the junction held 5 bases outside the gene matches.